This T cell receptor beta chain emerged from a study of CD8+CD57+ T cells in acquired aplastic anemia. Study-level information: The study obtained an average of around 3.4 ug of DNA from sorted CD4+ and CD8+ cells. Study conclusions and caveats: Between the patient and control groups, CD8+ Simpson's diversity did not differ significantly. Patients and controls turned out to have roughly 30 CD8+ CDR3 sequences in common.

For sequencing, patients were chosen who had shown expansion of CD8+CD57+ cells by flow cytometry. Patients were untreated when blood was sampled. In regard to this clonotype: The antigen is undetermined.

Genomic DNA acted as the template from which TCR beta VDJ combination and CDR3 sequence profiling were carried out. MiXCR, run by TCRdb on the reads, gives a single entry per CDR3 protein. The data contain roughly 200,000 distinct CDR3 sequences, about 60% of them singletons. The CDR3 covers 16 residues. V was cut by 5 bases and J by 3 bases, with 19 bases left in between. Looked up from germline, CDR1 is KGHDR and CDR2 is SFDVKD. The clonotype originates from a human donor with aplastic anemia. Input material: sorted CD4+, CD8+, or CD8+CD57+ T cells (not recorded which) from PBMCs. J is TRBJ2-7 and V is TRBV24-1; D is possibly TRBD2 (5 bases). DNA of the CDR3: TGTGCCACCAGTGTTTCCCGAGGGAGTTGGAACTACGAGCAGTACTTC. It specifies CATSVSRGSWNYEQYF.